A selection of T cell receptor beta chains follows, all from one sample in a study of identical twins. TCRdb called the 5' RACE reads again in MiXCR, with one record for every CDR3 protein. This repertoire shows about 890,000 distinct CDR3 sequences, approximately 13% found once; its top ten account for roughly 1.6%. The data also belong to a second study, concerning yellow fever vaccine responses in identical twins.

Source material: PBMCs. The origin of the receptors is a woman between 18 and 29 years old in good health. Both conserved end residues are part of each CDR3. Fields, in order: J gene, clone size, V gene, D gene, CDR3 protein, CDR3 DNA. A D gene is named only where the DNA matches it firmly. Where a row states a size, it is once, few, many or the class of an expanded clone; other rows omit it.

>TRBJ2-1|-|TRBV2|TRBD2
CARCLSRSSSGGLYNEQFF
TGTGCCCGCTGTTTATCACGGTCGTCTAGCGGGGGGCTCTACAATGAGCAGTTCTTC
>TRBJ2-7|-|TRBV6-2/TRBV6-3|-
CASSYQTTASYEQYF
TGTGCCAGCAGTTACCAAACGACAGCCTCCTACGAGCAGTACTTC
>TRBJ2-1|few|TRBV5-1|-
CASRTQAGAGNEQFF
TGCGCCAGCAGGACGCAGGCAGGGGCGGGGAATGAGCAGTTCTTC
>TRBJ2-1|once|TRBV24-1|-
CATSDFGYNEQFF
TGTGCCACCAGTGATTTTGGGTACAATGAGCAGTTCTTC
>TRBJ2-3|-|TRBV12-3/TRBV12-4|TRBD2
CASSLYGTSGVGGTDTQYF
TGTGCCAGCAGTTTATATGGGACTAGCGGTGTGGGGGGCACAGATACGCAGTATTTT
>TRBJ1-6|few|TRBV6-2/TRBV6-3|-
CASIDGHSYNSPLHF
TGTGCCAGCATAGACGGCCACTCCTATAATTCACCCCTCCACTTT
>TRBJ2-7|-|TRBV7-6|TRBD2
CASSPSGRAWYEQYF
TGTGCCAGCAGCCCCAGCGGGAGGGCCTGGTACGAGCAGTACTTC
>TRBJ2-2|many|TRBV4-1|-
CASRVEQTNTGELFF
TGCGCCAGCAGGGTGGAACAGACGAACACCGGGGAGCTGTTTTTT
>TRBJ2-5|few|TRBV10-3|-
CAISESGRGQQETQYF
TGTGCCATCAGTGAGTCCGGCAGGGGTCAACAAGAGACCCAGTACTTC
>TRBJ2-7|few|TRBV4-1|TRBD1
CASSQDGWTGENEQYF
TGCGCCAGCAGCCAAGATGGTTGGACAGGGGAGAACGAGCAGTACTTC
>TRBJ2-3|-|TRBV2|TRBD2
CASRVGGGRSDTQYF
TGTGCCAGCAGGGTTGGTGGCGGGAGGTCAGATACGCAGTATTTT
>TRBJ2-5|few|TRBV4-1|TRBD1
CASSQEDRGPETQYF
TGCGCCAGCAGCCAAGAAGACAGGGGGCCTGAGACCCAGTACTTC
>TRBJ1-1|-|TRBV3-1|TRBD1
CACSQDRTGPLLNTEAFF
TGTGCCTGCAGCCAAGATCGGACAGGGCCTCTTTTGAACACTGAAGCTTTCTTT
>TRBJ1-1|-|TRBV24-1|-
CATSDQNTEAFF
TGTGCCACCAGTGATCAAAACACTGAAGCTTTCTTT
>TRBJ2-2|few|TRBV5-1|-
CASLATGLNTGELFF
TGCGCCAGCCTCGCCACAGGGCTGAACACCGGGGAGCTGTTTTTT
>TRBJ1-5|many|TRBV20-1|TRBD1
CSARDGQGTNQPQHF
TGCAGTGCTAGAGATGGACAGGGTACGAATCAGCCCCAGCATTTT
>TRBJ1-4|-|TRBV20-1|-
CSANIPGRGSGKLFF
TGCAGTGCTAACATACCGGGACGGGGAAGTGGAAAACTGTTTTTT
>TRBJ2-3|many|TRBV7-2|-
CAHSRVRGTDTQYF
TGTGCCCATTCAAGGGTACGGGGCACAGATACGCAGTATTTT
>TRBJ1-1|few|TRBV5-1|-
CASSPVGAANTEAFF
TGCGCCAGCAGCCCGGTGGGCGCAGCGAACACTGAAGCTTTCTTT
>TRBJ1-5|few|TRBV7-6|-
CASSPSGAGGNQPQHF
TGTGCCAGCAGCCCCTCGGGGGCAGGGGGCAATCAGCCCCAGCATTTT